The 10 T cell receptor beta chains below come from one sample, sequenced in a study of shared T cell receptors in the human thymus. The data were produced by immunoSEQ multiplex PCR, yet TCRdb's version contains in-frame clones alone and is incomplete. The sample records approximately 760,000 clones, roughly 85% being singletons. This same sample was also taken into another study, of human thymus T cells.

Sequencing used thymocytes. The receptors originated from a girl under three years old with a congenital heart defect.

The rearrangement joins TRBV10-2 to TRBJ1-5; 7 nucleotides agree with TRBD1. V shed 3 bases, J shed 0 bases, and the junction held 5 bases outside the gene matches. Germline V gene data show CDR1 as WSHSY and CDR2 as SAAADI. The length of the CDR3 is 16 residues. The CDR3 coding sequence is TGCGCCAGCAGTGACCGGGACAGAAATAGCAATCAGCCCCAGCATTTT. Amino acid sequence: CASSDRDRNSNQPQHF.

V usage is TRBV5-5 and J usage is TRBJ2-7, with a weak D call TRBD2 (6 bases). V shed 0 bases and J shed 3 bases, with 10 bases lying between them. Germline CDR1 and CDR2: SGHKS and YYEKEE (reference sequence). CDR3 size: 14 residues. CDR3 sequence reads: CASSLVGTLYEQYF. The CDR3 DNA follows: TGTGCCAGCAGCTTGGTTGGGACTCTCTACGAGCAGTACTTC. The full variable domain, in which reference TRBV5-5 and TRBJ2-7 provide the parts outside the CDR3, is DAGVTQSPTHLIKTRGQQVTLRCSPISGHKSVSWYQQVLGQGPQFIFQYYEKEERGRGNFPDRFSARQFPNYSSELNVNALLLGDSALYLCASSLVGTLYEQYFGPGTRLTVT.

CDR3 residues: CASSQNTGRTNYGYTF. In nucleotides, the CDR3 is TGCGCCAGCAGCCAAAACACAGGGAGAACTAACTATGGCTACACCTTC. This chain uses TRBV4-3 with TRBJ1-2, with D maybe TRBD1 (6 bases). With 2 bases removed from V and 0 bases from J, the gap between germline ends came to 13 bases. CDR1 and CDR2 from the germline V gene are LGHNA and YSLEER. The CDR3 has 16 residues.

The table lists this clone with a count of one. DNA of the CDR3: TGTGCCAGCAGCTGGGGGACAGGGGAAAACTATGGCTACACCTTC. Translated: CASSWGTGENYGYTF. The chain carries TRBV5-5 and TRBJ1-2; 10 positions match TRBD1. Germline V gene lookup returns CDR1 SGHKS and CDR2 YYEKEE (reference sequence). CDR3 length: 15 amino acids. V lost 3 bases and J lost 2; bases outside the gene matches: 4.

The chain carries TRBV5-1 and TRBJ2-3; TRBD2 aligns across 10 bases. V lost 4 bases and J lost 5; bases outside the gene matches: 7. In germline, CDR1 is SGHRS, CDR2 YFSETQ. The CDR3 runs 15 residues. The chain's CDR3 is CASSQSGGAGDTQYF. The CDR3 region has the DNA TGCGCCAGCAGCCAGAGCGGGGGGGCCGGAGATACGCAGTATTTT. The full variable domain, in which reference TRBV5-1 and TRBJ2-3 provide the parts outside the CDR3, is KAGVTQTPRYLIKTRGQQVTLSCSPISGHRSVSWYQQTPGQGLQFLFEYFSETQRNKGNFPGRFSGRQFSNSRSEMNVSTLELGDSALYLCASSQSGGAGDTQYFGPGTRLTVL.

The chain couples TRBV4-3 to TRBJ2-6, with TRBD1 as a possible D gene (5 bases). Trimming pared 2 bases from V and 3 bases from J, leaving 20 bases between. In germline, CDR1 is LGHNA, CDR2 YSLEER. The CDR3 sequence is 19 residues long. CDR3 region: CASSQSFRAGSSGANVLTF. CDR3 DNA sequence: TGCGCCAGCAGCCAAAGTTTTAGGGCAGGGTCTAGTGGGGCCAACGTCCTGACTTTC.

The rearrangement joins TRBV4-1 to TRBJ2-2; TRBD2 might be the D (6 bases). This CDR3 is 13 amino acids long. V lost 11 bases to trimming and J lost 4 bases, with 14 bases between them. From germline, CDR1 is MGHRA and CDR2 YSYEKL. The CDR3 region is CAGGLGGTGELFF. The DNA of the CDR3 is TGCGCCGGCGGGCTGGGGGGCACCGGGGAGCTGTTTTTT.

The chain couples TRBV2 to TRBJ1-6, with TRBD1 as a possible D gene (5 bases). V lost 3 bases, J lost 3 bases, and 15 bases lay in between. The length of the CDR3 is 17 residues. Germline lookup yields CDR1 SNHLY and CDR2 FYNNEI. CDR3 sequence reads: CASSDREDGLYNSPLHF. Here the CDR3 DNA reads TGTGCCAGCAGTGACAGGGAGGACGGGCTCTATAATTCACCCCTCCACTTT.

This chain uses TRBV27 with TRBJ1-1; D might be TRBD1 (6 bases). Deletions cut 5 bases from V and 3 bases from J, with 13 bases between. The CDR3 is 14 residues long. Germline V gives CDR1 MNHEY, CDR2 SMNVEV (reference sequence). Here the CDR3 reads CASSPKTGYTEAFF. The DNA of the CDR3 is TGTGCCAGCAGTCCCAAAACAGGGTACACTGAAGCTTTCTTT.

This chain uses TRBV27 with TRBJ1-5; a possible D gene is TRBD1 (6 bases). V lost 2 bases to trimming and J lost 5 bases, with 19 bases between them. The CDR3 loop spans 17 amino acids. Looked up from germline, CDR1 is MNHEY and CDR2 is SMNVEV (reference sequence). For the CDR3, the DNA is TGTGCCAGCAGTTTAGCCTCGCACAGGGTCGGGCATCAGCCCCAGCATTTT. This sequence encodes CASSLASHRVGHQPQHF.